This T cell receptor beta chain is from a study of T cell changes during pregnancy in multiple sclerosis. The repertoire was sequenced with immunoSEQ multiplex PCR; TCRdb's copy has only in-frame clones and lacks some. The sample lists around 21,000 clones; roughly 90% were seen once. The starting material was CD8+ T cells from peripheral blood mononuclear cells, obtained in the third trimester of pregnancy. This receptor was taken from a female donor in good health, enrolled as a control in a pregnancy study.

CDR3 sequence (DNA): TGTGCCAGCAGTTACGACTGGAAAGAGACCCAGTACTTC. This codes for CASSYDWKETQYF. This rearrangement joins TRBV6-5 to TRBJ2-5; D remains ambiguous. This CDR3 spans 13 amino acids. Trimming shortened V by 2 bases and J by 3 bases, and 7 bases separated the two germline ends. Germline V gene data show CDR1 as MNHEY and CDR2 as SVGAGI.